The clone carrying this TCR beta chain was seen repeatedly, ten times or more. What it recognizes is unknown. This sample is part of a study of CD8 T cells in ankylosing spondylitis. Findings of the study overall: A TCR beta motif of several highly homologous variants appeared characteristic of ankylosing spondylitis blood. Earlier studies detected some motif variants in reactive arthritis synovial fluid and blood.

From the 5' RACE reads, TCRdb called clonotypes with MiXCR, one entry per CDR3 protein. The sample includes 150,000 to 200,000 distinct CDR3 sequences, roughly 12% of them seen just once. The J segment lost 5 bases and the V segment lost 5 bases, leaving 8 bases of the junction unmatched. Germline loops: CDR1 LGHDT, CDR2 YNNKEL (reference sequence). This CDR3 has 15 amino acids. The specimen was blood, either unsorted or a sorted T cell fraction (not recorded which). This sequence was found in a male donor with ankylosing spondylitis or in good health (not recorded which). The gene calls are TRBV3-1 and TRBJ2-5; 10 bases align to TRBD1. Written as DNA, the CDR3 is TGTGCCAGCAGCTTGACAGGGGGCGCGTTGGAGACCCAGTACTTC. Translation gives CASSLTGGALETQYF.